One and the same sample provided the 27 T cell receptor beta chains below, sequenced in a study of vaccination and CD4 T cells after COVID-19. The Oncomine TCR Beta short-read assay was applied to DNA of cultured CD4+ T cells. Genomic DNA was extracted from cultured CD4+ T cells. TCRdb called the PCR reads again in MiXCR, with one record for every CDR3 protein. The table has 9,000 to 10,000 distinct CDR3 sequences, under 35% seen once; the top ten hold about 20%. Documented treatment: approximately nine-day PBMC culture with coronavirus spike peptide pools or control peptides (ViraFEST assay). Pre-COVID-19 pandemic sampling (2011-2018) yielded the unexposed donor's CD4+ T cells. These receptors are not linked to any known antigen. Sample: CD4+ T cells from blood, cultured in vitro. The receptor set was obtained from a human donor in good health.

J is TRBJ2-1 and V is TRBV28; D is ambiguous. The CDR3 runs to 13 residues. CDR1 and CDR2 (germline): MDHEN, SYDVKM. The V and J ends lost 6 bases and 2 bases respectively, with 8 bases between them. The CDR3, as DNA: TGTGCCAGCAGCCCCCCCGCCTACAATGAGCAGTTCTTC. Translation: CASSPPAYNEQFF.

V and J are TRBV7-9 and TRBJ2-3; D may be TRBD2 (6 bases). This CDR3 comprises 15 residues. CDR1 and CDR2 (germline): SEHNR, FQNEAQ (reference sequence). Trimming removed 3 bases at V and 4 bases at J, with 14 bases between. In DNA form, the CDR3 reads TGTGCCAGCAGCTTTAAGCCCGGAGGGGCAGATACGCAGTATTTT. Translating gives CASSFKPGGADTQYF.

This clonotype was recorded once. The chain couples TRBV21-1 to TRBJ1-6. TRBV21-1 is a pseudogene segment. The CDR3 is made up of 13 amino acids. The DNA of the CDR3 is TGTGCCAGCAGCAAAGATATAGTGACACCCCTCCACTTT. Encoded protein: CASSKDIVTPLHF.

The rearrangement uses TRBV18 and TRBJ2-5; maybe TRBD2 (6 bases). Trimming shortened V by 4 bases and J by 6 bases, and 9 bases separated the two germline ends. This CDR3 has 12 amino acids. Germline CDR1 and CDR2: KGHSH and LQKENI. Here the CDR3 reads CASSRGEQTQYF. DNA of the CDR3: TGTGCCAGCTCACGGGGGGAGCAGACCCAGTACTTC. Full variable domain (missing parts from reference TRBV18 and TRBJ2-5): NAGVMQNPRHLVRRRGQEARLRCSPMKGHSHVYWYRQLPEEGLKFMVYLQKENIIDESGMPKERFSAEFPKEGPSILRIQQVVRGDSAAYFCASSRGEQTQYFGPGTRLLVL.

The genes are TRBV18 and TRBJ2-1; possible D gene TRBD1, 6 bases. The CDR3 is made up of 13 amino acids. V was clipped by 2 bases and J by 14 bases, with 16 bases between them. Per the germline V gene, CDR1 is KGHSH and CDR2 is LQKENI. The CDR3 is CASSPKGGTGKFF. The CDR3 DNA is TGTGCCAGCTCACCAAAAGGGGGAACAGGGAAGTTCTTC.

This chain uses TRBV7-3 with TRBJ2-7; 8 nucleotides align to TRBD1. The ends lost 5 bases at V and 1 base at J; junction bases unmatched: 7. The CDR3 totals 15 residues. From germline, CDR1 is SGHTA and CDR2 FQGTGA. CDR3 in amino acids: CASSRFDRGSYEQYF. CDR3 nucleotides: TGTGCCAGCAGCCGTTTCGACAGGGGATCCTACGAGCAGTACTTC.

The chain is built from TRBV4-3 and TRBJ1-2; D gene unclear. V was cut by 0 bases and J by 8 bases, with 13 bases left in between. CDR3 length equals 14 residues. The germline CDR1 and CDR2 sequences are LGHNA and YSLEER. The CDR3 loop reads CASSQDIRRRGYTF. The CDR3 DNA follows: TGCGCCAGCAGCCAAGATATTCGGCGACGGGGCTACACCTTC.

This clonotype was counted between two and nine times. The CDR3 nucleotides read TGCAGCGCACTGGACAGGGGGCGTCTGAGGGGCTACACCTTC. It encodes CSALDRGRLRGYTF. The chain couples TRBV29-1 to TRBJ1-2; TRBD1 matches 11 bases. Germline trimming cut 7 bases from V and 8 bases from J; bases unmatched to any gene: 12. The CDR3 has 14 residues. CDR1 is SQVTM, CDR2 ANQGSEA, per germline.

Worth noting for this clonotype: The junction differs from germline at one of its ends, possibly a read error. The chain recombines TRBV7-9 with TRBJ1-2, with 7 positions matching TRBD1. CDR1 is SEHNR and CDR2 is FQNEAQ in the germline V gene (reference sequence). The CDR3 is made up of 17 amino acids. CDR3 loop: CASSLDAKGTDYGGYAF. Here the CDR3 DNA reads TGTGCCAGCAGCTTGGATGCCAAAGGGACAGATTATGGAGGCTACGCCTTC. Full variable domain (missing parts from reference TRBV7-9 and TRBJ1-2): DTGVSQNPRHKITKRGQNVTFRCDPISEHNRLYWYRQTLGQGPEFLTYFQNEAQLEKSRLLSDRFSAERPKGSFSTLEIQRTEQGDSAMYLCASSLDAKGTDYGGYAFGSGTRLTVV.

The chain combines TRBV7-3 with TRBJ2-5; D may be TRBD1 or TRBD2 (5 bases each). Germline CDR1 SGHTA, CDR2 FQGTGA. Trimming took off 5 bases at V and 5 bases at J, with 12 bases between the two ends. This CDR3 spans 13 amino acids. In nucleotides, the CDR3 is TGTGCCAGCAGCCCCGCAGGGACGGAGACCCAGTACTTC. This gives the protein CASSPAGTETQYF.

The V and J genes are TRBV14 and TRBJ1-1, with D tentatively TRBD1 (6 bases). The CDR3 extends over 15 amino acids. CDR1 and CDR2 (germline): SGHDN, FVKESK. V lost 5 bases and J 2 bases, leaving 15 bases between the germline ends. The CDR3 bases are TGTGCCAGCAGCAATCGGAGGGGGGTAAACACTGAAGCTTTCTTT. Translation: CASSNRRGVNTEAFF.

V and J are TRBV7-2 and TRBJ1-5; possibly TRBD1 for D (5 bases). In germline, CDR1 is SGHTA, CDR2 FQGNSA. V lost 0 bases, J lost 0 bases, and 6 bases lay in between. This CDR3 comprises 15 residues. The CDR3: CASSLAGGSNQPQHF. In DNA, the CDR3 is TGTGCCAGCAGCTTAGCGGGGGGTAGCAATCAGCCCCAGCATTTT.

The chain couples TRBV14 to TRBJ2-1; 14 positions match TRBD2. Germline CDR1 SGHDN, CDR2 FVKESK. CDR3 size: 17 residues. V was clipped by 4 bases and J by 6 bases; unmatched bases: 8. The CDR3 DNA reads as TGTGCCAGCAGCCGACTCCCGGGACTAGCGGGAGTCAATGAGCAGTTCTTC. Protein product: CASSRLPGLAGVNEQFF.

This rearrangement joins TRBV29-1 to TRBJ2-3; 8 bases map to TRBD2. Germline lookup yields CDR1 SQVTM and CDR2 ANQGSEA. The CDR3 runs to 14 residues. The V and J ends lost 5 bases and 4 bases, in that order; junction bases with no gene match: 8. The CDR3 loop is CSVLPGRAADTQYF. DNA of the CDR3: TGCAGCGTTCTACCCGGGAGGGCCGCAGATACGCAGTATTTT.

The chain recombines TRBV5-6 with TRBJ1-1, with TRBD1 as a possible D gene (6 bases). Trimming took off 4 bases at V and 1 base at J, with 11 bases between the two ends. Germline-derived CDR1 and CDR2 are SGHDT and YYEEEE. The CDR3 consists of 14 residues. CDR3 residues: CASSPLTGNTEAFF. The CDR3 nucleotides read TGTGCCAGCAGCCCCCTGACAGGGAACACTGAAGCTTTCTTT.

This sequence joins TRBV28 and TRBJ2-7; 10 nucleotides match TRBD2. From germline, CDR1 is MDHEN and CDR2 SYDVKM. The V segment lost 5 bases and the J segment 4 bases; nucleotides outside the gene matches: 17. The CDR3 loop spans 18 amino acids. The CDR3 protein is CASSQVGLAASLGYEQYF. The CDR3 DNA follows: TGTGCCAGCAGTCAGGTTGGACTAGCGGCATCCCTGGGGTACGAGCAGTACTTC.

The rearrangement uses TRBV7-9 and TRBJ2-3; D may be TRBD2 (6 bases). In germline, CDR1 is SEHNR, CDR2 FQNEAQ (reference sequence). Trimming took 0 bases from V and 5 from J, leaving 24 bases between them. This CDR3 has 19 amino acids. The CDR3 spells CASSLAPWEDWSWVDTQYF. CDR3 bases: TGTGCCAGCAGCTTAGCGCCTTGGGAGGATTGGTCCTGGGTAGATACGCAGTATTTT.

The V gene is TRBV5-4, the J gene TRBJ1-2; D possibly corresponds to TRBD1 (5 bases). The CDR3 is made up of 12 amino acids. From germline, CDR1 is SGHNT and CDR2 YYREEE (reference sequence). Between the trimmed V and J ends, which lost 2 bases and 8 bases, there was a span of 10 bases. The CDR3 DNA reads TGTGCCAGCAGCTTTACGGGGGGAGGCTACACCTTC. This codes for CASSFTGGGYTF.

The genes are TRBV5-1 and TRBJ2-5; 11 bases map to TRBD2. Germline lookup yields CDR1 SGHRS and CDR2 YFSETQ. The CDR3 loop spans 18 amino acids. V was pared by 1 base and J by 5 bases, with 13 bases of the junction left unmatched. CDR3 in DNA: TGCGCCAGCAGCTTGTTTGGAAGTCTAGCGGGAGGCCGGGAGACCCAGTACTTC. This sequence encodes CASSLFGSLAGGRETQYF.

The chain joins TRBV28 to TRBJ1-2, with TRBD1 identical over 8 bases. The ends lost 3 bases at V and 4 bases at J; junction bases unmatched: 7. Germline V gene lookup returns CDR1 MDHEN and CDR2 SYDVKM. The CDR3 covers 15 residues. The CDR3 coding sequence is TGTGCCAGCAGTTTCATAGGACAGGGCGCCTATGGCTACACCTTC. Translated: CASSFIGQGAYGYTF.

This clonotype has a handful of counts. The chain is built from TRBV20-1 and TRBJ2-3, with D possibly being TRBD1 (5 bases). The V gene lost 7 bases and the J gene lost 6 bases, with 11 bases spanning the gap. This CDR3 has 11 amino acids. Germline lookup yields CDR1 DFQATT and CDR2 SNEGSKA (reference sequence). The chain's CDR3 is CSEAKGDTQYF. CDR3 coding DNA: TGCAGTGAAGCAAAGGGGGATACGCAGTATTTT.

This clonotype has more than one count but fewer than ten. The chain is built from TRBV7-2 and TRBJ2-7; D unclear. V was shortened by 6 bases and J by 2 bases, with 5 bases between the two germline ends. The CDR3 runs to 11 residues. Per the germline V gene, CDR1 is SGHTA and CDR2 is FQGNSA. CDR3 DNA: TGTGCCAGCAGGGGAACCTACGAGCAGTACTTC. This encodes CASRGTYEQYF.

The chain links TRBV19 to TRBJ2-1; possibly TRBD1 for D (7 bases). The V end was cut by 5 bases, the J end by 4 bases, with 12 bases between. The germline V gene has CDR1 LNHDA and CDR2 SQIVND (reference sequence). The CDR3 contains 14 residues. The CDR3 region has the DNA TGTGCCAGTAGTTCTCAGGGGGGTTACAATGAGCAGTTCTTC. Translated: CASSSQGGYNEQFF.

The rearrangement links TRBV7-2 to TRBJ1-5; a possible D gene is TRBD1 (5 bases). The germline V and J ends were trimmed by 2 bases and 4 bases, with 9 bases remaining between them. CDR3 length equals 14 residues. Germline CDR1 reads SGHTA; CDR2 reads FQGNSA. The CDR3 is CASSLLGGNQPQHF. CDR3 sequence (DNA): TGTGCCAGCAGCTTACTCGGGGGAAATCAGCCCCAGCATTTT.

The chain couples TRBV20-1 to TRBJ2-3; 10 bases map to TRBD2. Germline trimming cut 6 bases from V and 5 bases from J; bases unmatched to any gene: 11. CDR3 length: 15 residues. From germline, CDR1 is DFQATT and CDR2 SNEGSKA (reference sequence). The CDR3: CSAQVLAGVLDTQYF. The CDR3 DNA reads TGCAGTGCGCAGGTCCTAGCGGGAGTATTAGATACGCAGTATTTT.

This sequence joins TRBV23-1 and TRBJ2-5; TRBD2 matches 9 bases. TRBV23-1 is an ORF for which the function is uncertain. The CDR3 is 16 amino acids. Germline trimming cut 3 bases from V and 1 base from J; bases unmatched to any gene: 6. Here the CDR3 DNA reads TGCGCCAGCAGTCATTGCCCTAGCGGGGCCCAAGAGACCCAGTACTTC. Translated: CASSHCPSGAQETQYF.

The CDR3 reads CASSLSSAYEQYF. CDR3 sequence (DNA): TGTGCCAGCAGTTTATCGTCCGCCTACGAGCAGTACTTC. This chain joins TRBV12-3 or TRBV12-4 and TRBJ2-7, with unresolved D. The germline V and J ends were trimmed by 2 bases and 2 bases, with 7 bases remaining between them. The CDR3 extends over 13 amino acids.